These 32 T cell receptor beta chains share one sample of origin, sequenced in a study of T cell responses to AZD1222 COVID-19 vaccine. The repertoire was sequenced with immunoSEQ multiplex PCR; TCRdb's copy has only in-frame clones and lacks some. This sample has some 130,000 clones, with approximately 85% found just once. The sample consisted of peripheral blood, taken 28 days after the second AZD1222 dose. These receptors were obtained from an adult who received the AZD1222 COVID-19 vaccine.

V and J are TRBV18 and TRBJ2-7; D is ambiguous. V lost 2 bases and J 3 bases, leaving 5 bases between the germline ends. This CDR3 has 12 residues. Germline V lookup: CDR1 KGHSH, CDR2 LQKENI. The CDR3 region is CASSPYGYEQYF. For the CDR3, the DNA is TGTGCCAGCTCACCATACGGCTACGAGCAGTACTTC.

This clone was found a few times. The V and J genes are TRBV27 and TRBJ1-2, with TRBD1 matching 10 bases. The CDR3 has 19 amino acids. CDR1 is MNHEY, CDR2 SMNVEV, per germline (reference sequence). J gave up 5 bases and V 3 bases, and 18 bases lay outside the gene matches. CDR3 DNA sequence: TGTGCCAGCAGTTTCAGATCCGGGACAGGGGATCGCGGAGGGTATGGCTACACCTTC. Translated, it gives CASSFRSGTGDRGGYGYTF.

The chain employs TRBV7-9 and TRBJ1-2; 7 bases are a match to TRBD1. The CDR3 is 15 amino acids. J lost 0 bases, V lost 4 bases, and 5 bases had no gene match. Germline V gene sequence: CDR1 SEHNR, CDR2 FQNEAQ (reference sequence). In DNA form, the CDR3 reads TGTGCCAGCAGCTCGACCGACAGGGCTAACTATGGCTACACCTTC. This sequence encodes CASSSTDRANYGYTF. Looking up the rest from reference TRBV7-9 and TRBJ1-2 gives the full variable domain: DTGVSQNPRHKITKRGQNVTFRCDPISEHNRLYWYRQTLGQGPEFLTYFQNEAQLEKSRLLSDRFSAERPKGSFSTLEIQRTEQGDSAMYLCASSSTDRANYGYTFGSGTRLTVV.

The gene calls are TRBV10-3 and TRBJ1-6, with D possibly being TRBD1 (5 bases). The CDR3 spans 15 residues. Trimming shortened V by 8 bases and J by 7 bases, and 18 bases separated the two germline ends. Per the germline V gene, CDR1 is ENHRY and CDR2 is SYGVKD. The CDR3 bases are TGTGCCATCGGGAGACAGACGACTAAAAATTCACCCCTCCACTTT. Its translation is CAIGRQTTKNSPLHF.

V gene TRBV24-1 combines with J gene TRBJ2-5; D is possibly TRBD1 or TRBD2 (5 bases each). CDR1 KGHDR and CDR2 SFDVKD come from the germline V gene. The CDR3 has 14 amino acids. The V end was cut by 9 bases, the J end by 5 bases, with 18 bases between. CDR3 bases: TGTGCCACCGGAGACTCAGGGCCGGGGGAGACCCAGTACTTC. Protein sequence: CATGDSGPGETQYF.

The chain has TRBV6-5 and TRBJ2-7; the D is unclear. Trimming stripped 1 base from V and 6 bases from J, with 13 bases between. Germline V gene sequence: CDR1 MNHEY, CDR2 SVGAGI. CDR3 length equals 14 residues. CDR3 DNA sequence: TGTGCCAGCAGTTACTTCGACATCAACAGCGAGCAGTACTTC. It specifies CASSYFDINSEQYF.

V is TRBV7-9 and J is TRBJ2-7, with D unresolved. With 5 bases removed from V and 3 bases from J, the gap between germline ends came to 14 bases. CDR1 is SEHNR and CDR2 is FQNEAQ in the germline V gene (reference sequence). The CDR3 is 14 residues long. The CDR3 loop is CASSTPAHIYEQYF. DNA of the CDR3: TGTGCCAGCAGCACCCCGGCCCACATCTACGAGCAGTACTTC.

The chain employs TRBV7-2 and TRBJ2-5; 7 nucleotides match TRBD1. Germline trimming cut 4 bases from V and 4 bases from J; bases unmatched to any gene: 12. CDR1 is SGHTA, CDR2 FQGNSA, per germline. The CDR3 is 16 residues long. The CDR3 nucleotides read TGTGCCAGCAGCTCGAGAGGGGGACAGATAAGAGAGACCCAGTACTTC. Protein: CASSSRGGQIRETQYF. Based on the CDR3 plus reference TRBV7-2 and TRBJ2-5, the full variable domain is GAGVSQSPSNKVTEKGKDVELRCDPISGHTALYWYRQSLGQGLEFLIYFQGNSAPDKSGLPSDRFSAERTGGSVSTLTIQRTQQEDSAVYLCASSSRGGQIRETQYFGPGTRLLVL.

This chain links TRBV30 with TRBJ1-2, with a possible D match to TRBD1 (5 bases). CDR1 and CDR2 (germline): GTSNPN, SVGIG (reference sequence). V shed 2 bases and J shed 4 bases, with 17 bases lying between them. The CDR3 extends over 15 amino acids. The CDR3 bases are TGTGCCTGGAGTCCAGTAGGGGCCACAATCTATGGCTACACCTTC. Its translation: CAWSPVGATIYGYTF.

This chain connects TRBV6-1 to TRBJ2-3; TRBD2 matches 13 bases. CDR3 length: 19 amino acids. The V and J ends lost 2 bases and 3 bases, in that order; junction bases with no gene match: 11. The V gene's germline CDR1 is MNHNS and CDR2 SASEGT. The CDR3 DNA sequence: TGTGCCAGCAGTGAATTCCCTGGGGGACTAGCGGGAATAACAGATACGCAGTATTTT. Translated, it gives CASSEFPGGLAGITDTQYF.

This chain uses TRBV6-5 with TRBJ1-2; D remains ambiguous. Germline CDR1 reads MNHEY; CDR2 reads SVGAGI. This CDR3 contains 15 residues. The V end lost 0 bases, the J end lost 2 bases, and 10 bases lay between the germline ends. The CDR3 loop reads CASSYSFDANYGYTF. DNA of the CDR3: TGTGCCAGCAGTTACTCCTTTGACGCCAACTATGGCTACACCTTC.

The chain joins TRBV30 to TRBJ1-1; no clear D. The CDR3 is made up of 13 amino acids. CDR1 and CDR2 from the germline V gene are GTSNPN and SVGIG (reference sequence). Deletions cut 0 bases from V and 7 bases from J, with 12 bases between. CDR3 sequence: CAWSVAQVGEAFF. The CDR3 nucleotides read TGTGCCTGGAGTGTGGCCCAGGTTGGTGAAGCTTTCTTT.

The CDR3 coding sequence is TGTGCCAGCAGGGGTGGGACAACTGGGGCCAACGTCCTGACTTTC. Residues: CASRGGTTGANVLTF. The V and J genes are TRBV5-4 and TRBJ2-6; tentative D call: TRBD1 (6 bases). Trimming removed 5 bases at V and 2 bases at J, with 11 bases between. Germline loops: CDR1 SGHNT, CDR2 YYREEE (reference sequence). The CDR3 is made up of 15 amino acids.

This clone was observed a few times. CDR3: CASTPRGGYGYTF. The CDR3 nucleotides are TGTGCCAGCACCCCCAGGGGGGGCTATGGCTACACCTTC. The chain links TRBV7-9 to TRBJ1-2; 7 bases map to TRBD1. CDR1 and CDR2 from the germline V gene are SEHNR and FQNEAQ (reference sequence). The length of the CDR3 is 13 residues. With 7 bases clipped from V and 4 bases from J, the junction kept 6 bases outside the gene matches.

CDR3 in DNA: TGTGCCAGCTATTTTACAACTAATGAAAAACTGTTTTTT. Encoded protein: CASYFTTNEKLFF. The chain couples TRBV11-3 to TRBJ1-4, with D unresolved. Trimming removed 8 bases at V and 0 bases at J, with 7 bases between. The germline V gene has CDR1 SGHNT and CDR2 YENEEA. This CDR3 has 13 residues.

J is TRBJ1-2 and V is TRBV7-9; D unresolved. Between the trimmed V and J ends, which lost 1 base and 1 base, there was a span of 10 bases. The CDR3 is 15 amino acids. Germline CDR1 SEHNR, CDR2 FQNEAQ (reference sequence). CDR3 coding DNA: TGTGCCAGCAGCTTAGACGGTACTATTAACTATGGCTACACCTTC. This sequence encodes CASSLDGTINYGYTF.

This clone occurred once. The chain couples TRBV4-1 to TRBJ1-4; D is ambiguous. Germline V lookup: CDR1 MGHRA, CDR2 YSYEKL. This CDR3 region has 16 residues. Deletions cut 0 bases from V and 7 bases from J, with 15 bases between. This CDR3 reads CASSQDEGGLGEKLFF. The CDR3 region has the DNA TGCGCCAGCAGCCAAGATGAGGGAGGGCTAGGTGAAAAACTGTTTTTT.

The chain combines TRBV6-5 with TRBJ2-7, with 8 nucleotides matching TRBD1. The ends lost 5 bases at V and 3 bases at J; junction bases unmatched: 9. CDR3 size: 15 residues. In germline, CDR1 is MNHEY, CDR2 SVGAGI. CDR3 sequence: CASSLSGQGRYEQYF. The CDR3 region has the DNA TGTGCCAGCAGTCTCTCCGGACAGGGTCGCTACGAGCAGTACTTC.

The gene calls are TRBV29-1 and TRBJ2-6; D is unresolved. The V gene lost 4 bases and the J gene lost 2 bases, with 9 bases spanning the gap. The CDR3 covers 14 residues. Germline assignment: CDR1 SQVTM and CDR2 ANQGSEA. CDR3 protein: CSVARQAGANVLTF. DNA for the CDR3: TGCAGCGTTGCTCGCCAGGCTGGGGCCAACGTCCTGACTTTC. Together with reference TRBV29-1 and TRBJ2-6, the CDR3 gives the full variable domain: SAVISQKPSRDICQRGTSLTIQCQVDSQVTMMFWYRQQPGQSLTLIATANQGSEATYESGFVIDKFPISRPNLTFSTLTVSNMSPEDSSIYLCSVARQAGANVLTFGAGSRLTVL.

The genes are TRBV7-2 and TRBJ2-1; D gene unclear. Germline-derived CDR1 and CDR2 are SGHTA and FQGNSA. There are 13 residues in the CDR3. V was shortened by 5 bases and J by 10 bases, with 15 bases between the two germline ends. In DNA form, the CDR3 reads TGTGCCAGCAGCCCCGGACCCTCCAGGGAGCAGTTCTTC. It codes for CASSPGPSREQFF.

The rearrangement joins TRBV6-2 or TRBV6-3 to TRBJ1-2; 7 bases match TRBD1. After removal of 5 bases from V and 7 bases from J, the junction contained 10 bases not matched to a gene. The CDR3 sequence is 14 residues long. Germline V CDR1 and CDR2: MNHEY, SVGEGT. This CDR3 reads CASSTTDRRGGYTF. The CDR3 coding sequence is TGTGCCAGCAGTACTACGGACAGGAGAGGTGGCTACACCTTC.

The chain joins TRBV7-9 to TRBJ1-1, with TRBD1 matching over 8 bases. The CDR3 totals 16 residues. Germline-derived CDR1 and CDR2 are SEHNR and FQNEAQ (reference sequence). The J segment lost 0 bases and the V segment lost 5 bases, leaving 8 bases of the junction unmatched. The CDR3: CASSLGTGKMNTEAFF. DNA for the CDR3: TGTGCCAGCAGCCTAGGGACAGGTAAGATGAACACTGAAGCTTTCTTT.

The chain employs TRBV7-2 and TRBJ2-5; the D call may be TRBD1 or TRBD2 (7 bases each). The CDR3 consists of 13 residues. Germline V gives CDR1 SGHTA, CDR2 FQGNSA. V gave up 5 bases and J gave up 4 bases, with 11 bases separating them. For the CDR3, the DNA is TGTGCCAGCAGCCCAGGGGGGGGAGAGACCCAGTACTTC. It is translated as CASSPGGGETQYF.

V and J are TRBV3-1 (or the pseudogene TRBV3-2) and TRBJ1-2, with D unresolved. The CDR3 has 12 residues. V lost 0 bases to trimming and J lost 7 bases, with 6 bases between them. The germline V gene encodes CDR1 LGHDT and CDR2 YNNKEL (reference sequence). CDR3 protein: CASSQEGIGYTF. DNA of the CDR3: TGTGCCAGCAGCCAAGAAGGGATTGGCTACACCTTC.

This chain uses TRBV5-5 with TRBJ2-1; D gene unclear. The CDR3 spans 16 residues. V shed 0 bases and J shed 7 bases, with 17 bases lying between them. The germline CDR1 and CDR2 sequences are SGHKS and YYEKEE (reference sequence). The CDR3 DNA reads TGTGCCAGCAGCTTGGCGCCCGCGTCCCCCGGGAATGAGCAGTTCTTC. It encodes CASSLAPASPGNEQFF.

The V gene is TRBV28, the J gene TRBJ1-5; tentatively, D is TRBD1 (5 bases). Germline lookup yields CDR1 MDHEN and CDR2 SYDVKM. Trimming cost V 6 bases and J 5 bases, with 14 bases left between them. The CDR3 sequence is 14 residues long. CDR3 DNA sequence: TGTGCCAGCAGGCACGCCACAGGAGATCAGCCCCAGCATTTT. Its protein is CASRHATGDQPQHF.

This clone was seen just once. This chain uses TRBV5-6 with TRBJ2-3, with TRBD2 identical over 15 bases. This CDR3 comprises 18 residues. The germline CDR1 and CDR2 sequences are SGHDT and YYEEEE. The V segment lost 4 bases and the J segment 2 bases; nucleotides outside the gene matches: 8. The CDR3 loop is CASSPGLAGGGNTDTQYF. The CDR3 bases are TGTGCCAGCAGCCCGGGACTAGCGGGGGGCGGGAACACAGATACGCAGTATTTT. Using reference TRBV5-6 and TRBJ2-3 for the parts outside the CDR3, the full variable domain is DAGVTQSPTHLIKTRGQQVTLRCSPKSGHDTVSWYQQALGQGPQFIFQYYEEEERQRGNFPDRFSGHQFPNYSSELNVNALLLGDSALYLCASSPGLAGGGNTDTQYFGPGTRLTVL.

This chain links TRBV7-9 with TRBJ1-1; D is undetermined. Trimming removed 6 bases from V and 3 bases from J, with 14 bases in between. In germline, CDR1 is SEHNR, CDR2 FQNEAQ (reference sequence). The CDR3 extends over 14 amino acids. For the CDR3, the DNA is TGTGCCAGCAGACCCCAAGGGAGGCACACTGAAGCTTTCTTT. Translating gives CASRPQGRHTEAFF.

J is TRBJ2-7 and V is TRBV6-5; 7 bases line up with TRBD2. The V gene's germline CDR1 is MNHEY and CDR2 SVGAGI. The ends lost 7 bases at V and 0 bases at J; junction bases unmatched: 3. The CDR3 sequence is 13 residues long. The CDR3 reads CASTRGDSYEQYF. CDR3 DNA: TGTGCCAGCACCCGGGGGGACTCCTACGAGCAGTACTTC.

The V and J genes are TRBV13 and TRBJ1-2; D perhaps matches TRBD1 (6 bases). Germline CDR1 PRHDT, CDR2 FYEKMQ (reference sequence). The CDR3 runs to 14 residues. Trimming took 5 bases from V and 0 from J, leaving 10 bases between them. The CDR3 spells CASSARQANYGYTF. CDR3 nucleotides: TGTGCCAGCAGCGCCCGACAGGCTAACTATGGCTACACCTTC. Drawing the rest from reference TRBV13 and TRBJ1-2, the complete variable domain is AAGVIQSPRHLIKEKRETATLKCYPIPRHDTVYWYQQGPGQDPQFLISFYEKMQSDKGSIPDRFSAQQFSDYHSELNMSSLELGDSALYFCASSARQANYGYTFGSGTRLTVV.

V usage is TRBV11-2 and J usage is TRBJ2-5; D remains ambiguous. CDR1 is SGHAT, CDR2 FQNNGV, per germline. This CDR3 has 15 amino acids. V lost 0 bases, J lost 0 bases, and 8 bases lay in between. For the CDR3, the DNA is TGTGCCAGCAGCTTAGATCCCTCAGACCAAGAGACCCAGTACTTC. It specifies CASSLDPSDQETQYF.

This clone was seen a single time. As DNA, the CDR3 is TGTGCCAGCAGCTTGGGGGGCAGGGGAAATGAAAAACTGTTTTTT. Translated, it gives CASSLGGRGNEKLFF. V usage is TRBV5-4 and J usage is TRBJ1-4, with D tentatively TRBD1 (6 bases). The ends were cut back, 0 bases at V and 5 bases at J, with 11 bases in the middle. The CDR3 contains 15 residues. CDR1 and CDR2 from the germline V gene are SGHNT and YYREEE (reference sequence). Based on the CDR3 plus reference TRBV5-4 and TRBJ1-4, the full variable domain is ETGVTQSPTHLIKTRGQQVTLRCSSQSGHNTVSWYQQALGQGPQFIFQYYREEENGRGNFPPRFSGLQFPNYSSELNVNALELDDSALYLCASSLGGRGNEKLFFGSGTQLSVL.